This T cell receptor beta chain was profiled in a study of blood T cell repertoires in COVID-19. Background on the study: Samples representing acute and convalescent COVID-19 were sourced from the United States, Italy and Spain.

The protocol was immunoSEQ multiplex PCR, while the TCRdb copy is restricted to in-frame clones and leaves out a portion. Here the sample spans around 290,000 clones, around 87% being singletons. V lost 5 bases to trimming and J lost 4 bases, with 11 bases between them. The CDR3 covers 14 residues. In germline, CDR1 is SGHNT, CDR2 YENEEA. The TCR originated in a woman between 50 and 59 years old who had recovered from COVID-19. Input material: peripheral blood. The J gene is TRBJ2-2, the V gene TRBV11-3; maybe TRBD2 (5 bases). The DNA for the CDR3 is TGTGCCAGCAGCCGGGAACCTCTCACCGGGGAGCTGTTTTTT. The encoded protein is CASSREPLTGELFF.